A single TCR beta chain is shown here with its context. Its target is unknown. The CDR3 runs to 13 residues. Unmatched junction bases numbered 3, after V lost 2 bases and J lost 3 bases. CDR1 and CDR2 from the germline V gene are GTSNPN and SVGIG (reference sequence). The PCR employed 60 Vbeta primers together with 13 Jbeta primers. The method was immunoSEQ multiplex PCR; TCRdb's version includes in-frame clones alone and lacks a portion of them. The sample includes 200,000 to 250,000 clones, approximately 80% of them seen just once. The sample belongs to a study of cytomegalovirus exposure and HLA in healthy donors. Looking at the study overall: From HLA-typed donors, an early data release held about 85 million unique TCRs.

Notes on the study in general: At a 0.05 false discovery rate, a later analysis found 16,951 TCR beta sequences to be associated with HLA alleles.

The clonotype originates from a girl between 2 and 10 years old in good health and CMV-seronegative. The chain carries TRBV30 and TRBJ2-7, with TRBD1 identical over 8 bases. What was sequenced was PBMCs. The CDR3 DNA reads TGTGCCTGGAGTAGACAGGGGTTCTACGAGCAGTACTTC. Its translation is CAWSRQGFYEQYF.